These 16 T cell receptor beta chains share one sample of origin, sequenced in a study of shared clonotypes between healthy human individuals. The table came from immunoSEQ multiplex PCR; TCRdb's copy has only in-frame clones and leaves some out. The table includes 1 million to 1.2 million clones, 70% to 80% detected once. Input material: memory CD4+ T cells from PBMCs. Regarding subset: CD45RA-negative fraction. The receptors stem from a man aged 18 to 29 in good health. Some clones in this sample may be carry-over from other donors' samples.

The V gene is TRBV30, the J gene TRBJ2-1, with D possibly matching TRBD2 (5 bases). This CDR3 spans 13 amino acids. Between the trimmed V and J ends, which lost 6 bases and 0 bases, there was a span of 9 bases. Germline V lookup: CDR1 GTSNPN, CDR2 SVGIG (reference sequence). The CDR3 DNA reads TGTGCCTGTGCGGAGGACTCCTACAATGAGCAGTTCTTC. It specifies CACAEDSYNEQFF.

V usage is TRBV29-1 and J usage is TRBJ1-2; D is unclear. The V end lost 5 bases, the J end lost 4 bases, and 8 bases lay between the germline ends. Looked up from germline, CDR1 is SQVTM and CDR2 is ANQGSEA. The CDR3 is 11 residues long. CDR3 in DNA: TGCAGCGTTTCGGGGTTCTATGGCTACACCTTC. It is translated as CSVSGFYGYTF.

The chain recombines TRBV5-1 with TRBJ2-3, with TRBD2 identical over 15 bases. The CDR3 is made up of 18 amino acids. Germline V gives CDR1 SGHRS, CDR2 YFSETQ. V trimming: 3 bases; J trimming: 0 bases; junction bases outside the gene matches: 5. The CDR3 reads CASSSGLAGGISTDTQYF. CDR3 nucleotides: TGCGCCAGCAGCTCCGGACTAGCGGGAGGGATTAGCACAGATACGCAGTATTTT. Complete variable domain (other parts from reference TRBV5-1 and TRBJ2-3): KAGVTQTPRYLIKTRGQQVTLSCSPISGHRSVSWYQQTPGQGLQFLFEYFSETQRNKGNFPGRFSGRQFSNSRSEMNVSTLELGDSALYLCASSSGLAGGISTDTQYFGPGTRLTVL.

This clone was counted a few times. The chain combines TRBV5-6 with TRBJ1-6; TRBD1 matches at 7 bases. The CDR3 runs to 14 residues. J gave up 6 bases and V 4 bases, and 4 bases lay outside the gene matches. Per germline, CDR1 SGHDT and CDR2 YYEEEE. CDR3 amino acids: CASSRNRGNSPLHF. CDR3 nucleotide sequence: TGTGCCAGCAGCCGAAACAGGGGTAATTCACCCCTCCACTTT.

This clone was detected many times. The genes are TRBV6-1 and TRBJ2-1; TRBD1 agrees at 9 bases. The CDR3 has 14 residues. V gave up 3 bases and J gave up 12 bases; unmatched junction bases: 9. Germline V gives CDR1 MNHNS, CDR2 SASEGT. DNA of the CDR3: TGTGCCAGCAGTGACGGACAGGGGTACGAGGGGCAGTTCTTC. Its translation is CASSDGQGYEGQFF.

This chain joins TRBV6-9 and TRBJ1-5; D call uncertain. The germline gives CDR1 MNHGY, CDR2 SVAAGI. CDR3 size: 14 residues. V was shortened by 5 bases and J by 3 bases, with 11 bases between the two germline ends. The CDR3 sequence: CASSAWVLNQPQHF. The DNA for the CDR3 is TGTGCCAGCAGTGCTTGGGTACTCAATCAGCCCCAGCATTTT.

The rearrangement joins TRBV5-1 to TRBJ1-3; D may be TRBD1 (5 bases). Germline lookup yields CDR1 SGHRS and CDR2 YFSETQ. CDR3 length: 15 residues. Trimming took 0 bases from V and 2 from J, leaving 9 bases between them. The CDR3 DNA is TGCGCCAGCAGCTTGGAACCAGGGACTGGAAACACCATATATTTT. Its translation is CASSLEPGTGNTIYF.

The rearrangement links TRBV25-1 to TRBJ2-7; D is uncertain. In germline, CDR1 is MGHDK, CDR2 SYGVNS. The V end lost 6 bases, the J end lost 0 bases, and 9 bases lay between the germline ends. The CDR3 runs 13 residues. CDR3 DNA sequence: TGTGCCAGCAGGCCCCGGGTCTCCTACGAGCAGTACTTC. Protein: CASRPRVSYEQYF.

There are a few counts of this clone. The J gene is TRBJ2-1, the V gene TRBV5-6, with 7 bases lining up with TRBD2. The CDR3 extends over 16 amino acids. Germline assignment: CDR1 SGHDT and CDR2 YYEEEE. J gave up 2 bases and V 1 base, and 6 bases lay outside the gene matches. This CDR3 is CASSLMSGAAYNEQFF. The CDR3 DNA reads TGTGCCAGCAGCTTGATGAGCGGGGCCGCCTACAATGAGCAGTTCTTC.

The CDR3 region is CAISESRLAVTGANVLTF. The DNA of the CDR3 is TGTGCCATCAGTGAGTCGAGACTAGCGGTAACTGGGGCCAACGTCCTGACTTTC. The chain recombines TRBV10-3 with TRBJ2-6; 9 nucleotides align to TRBD2. Unmatched junction bases numbered 5, after V lost 0 bases and J lost 2 bases. Germline lookup yields CDR1 ENHRY and CDR2 SYGVKD. CDR3 size: 18 residues.

The J gene is TRBJ2-1, the V gene TRBV7-9, with no clear D. The CDR3 is 15 amino acids. V lost 6 bases to trimming and J lost 0 bases, with 12 bases between them. Germline V gene lookup returns CDR1 SEHNR and CDR2 FQNEAQ (reference sequence). The CDR3 is CASRHSHRSYNEQFF. CDR3 DNA: TGTGCCAGCAGACATTCCCACCGCTCCTACAATGAGCAGTTCTTC.

The chain joins TRBV6-1 to TRBJ2-5; 9 bases fit TRBD1. From germline, CDR1 is MNHNS and CDR2 SASEGT. The CDR3 loop spans 15 amino acids. After removal of 2 bases from V and 5 bases from J, the junction contained 6 bases not matched to a gene. The DNA for the CDR3 is TGTGCCAGCAGTGAAAACAGGGGGCTCGGGGAGACCCAGTACTTC. Amino acid sequence: CASSENRGLGETQYF.

The rearrangement links TRBV5-4 to TRBJ2-7; 8 positions match TRBD2. The V gene end was trimmed by 4 bases and the J gene end by 0 bases; junction bases not matched to a gene: 9. Germline CDR1 reads SGHNT; CDR2 reads YYREEE (reference sequence). This CDR3 comprises 16 residues. CDR3 loop: CASSTGTRRDSYEQYF. CDR3 DNA: TGTGCCAGCAGCACGGGGACTAGGAGAGACTCCTACGAGCAGTACTTC.

The CDR3: CASSLVQGRGGELFF. In nucleotides, the CDR3 is TGCGCCAGCAGCTTGGTGCAGGGACGCGGCGGGGAGCTGTTTTTT. The chain uses TRBV5-1 and TRBJ2-2; either TRBD1 or TRBD2 may supply D (5 bases each). The CDR3 loop spans 15 amino acids. The ends were cut back, 0 bases at V and 7 bases at J, with 13 bases in the middle. The germline V gene has CDR1 SGHRS and CDR2 YFSETQ.

A note on this clone: Within the sample, other DNA sequences also encode this same CDR3. The chain uses TRBV28 and TRBJ1-5, with TRBD1 matching 10 bases. Trimming took 5 bases from V and 6 from J; bases not matched to a gene: 10. The CDR3 loop spans 16 amino acids. The V gene's germline CDR1 is MDHEN and CDR2 SYDVKM. The CDR3, as DNA: TGTGCCAGCAGTCCCCCGGGACAGGGGAGAGGTCAGCCCCAGCATTTT. Its translation: CASSPPGQGRGQPQHF.

This chain links TRBV18 with TRBJ1-4; 7 bases are a match to TRBD1. Trimming cost V 3 bases and J 8 bases; bases outside gene matches: 3. The length of the CDR3 is 13 residues. Germline-derived CDR1 and CDR2 are KGHSH and LQKENI. CDR3 nucleotide sequence: TGTGCCAGCTCACCGGAGGGGGCAGAAAAACTGTTTTTT. Amino acids: CASSPEGAEKLFF.